The T cell receptor beta chain described here comes from a study of T-cell reconstitution after alpha-beta-depleted transplantation in children. Study-level results: Recipient T cells and thymic progenitors that survived were the source of the high TCRbeta diversity seen at day 60 in some patients. By about two months after transplant, alpha-beta T cells reportedly arose from several hundred graft clones that had expanded.

Details on this clonotype: What it recognizes is unknown. It may be a read error: a sequence one base away is much more abundant.

The V gene's germline CDR1 is DFQATT and CDR2 SNEGSKA (reference sequence). The CDR3 runs 19 residues. Library preparation (for TCRbeta) was performed with unique molecular identifiers. TCRdb re-called the PCR reads with MiXCR, one entry per CDR3 protein. This table holds more than 100,000 distinct CDR3 sequences, 23% found once. The chain links TRBV20-1 to TRBJ2-7, with 8 bases fitting TRBD1. The clonotype was recovered from a male patient between 2 and 10 years old who had a stem cell transplant for chronic granulomatous disease, so the T cells may come from the graft donor. The source material was PBMCs, mostly from graft donor cells, sampled 180 days after TCRalphabeta/CD19-depleted stem cell transplant. The CDR3 DNA reads TGCAGTGCTTCTCCACAGGGGGAAGGCAGGGCCCATAATTCCTACGCGCAGTACTTC. Translating it yields CSASPQGEGRAHNSYAQYF.